What follows are 12 T cell receptor beta chains derived from one specimen sequenced in a study of blood T cell repertoires in COVID-19. Measured with immunoSEQ multiplex PCR; TCRdb has only the in-frame clones, and not every one. The sample comprises 150,000 to 200,000 clones, about 90% of which are singletons, and around 1.2% rests with the top ten. Sequencing used PBMCs or T cells enriched from blood (not recorded which). The receptors were sampled from a human donor with acute COVID-19. The donor label of this sample is uncertain.

The V and J genes are TRBV7-9 and TRBJ1-6, with D maybe TRBD1 (5 bases). Germline CDR1 is SEHNR and CDR2 is FQNEAQ (reference sequence). The CDR3 loop spans 14 amino acids. Trimming took off 8 bases at V and 2 bases at J, with 10 bases between the two ends. The CDR3 DNA follows: TGTGCCAGCGGGGGGGGGACCTATAATTCACCCCTCCACTTT. Amino acids: CASGGGTYNSPLHF.

The J gene is TRBJ2-5, the V gene TRBV19, with 8 bases fitting TRBD1. The CDR3 is 14 amino acids. V lost 2 bases, J lost 5 bases, and 4 bases stayed unmatched. Germline V gene sequence: CDR1 LNHDA, CDR2 SQIVND (reference sequence). Written as DNA, the CDR3 is TGTGCCAGTAGTATAACAGGGGGATTGGAGACCCAGTACTTC. It encodes CASSITGGLETQYF.

This clone was detected only a few times. This rearrangement joins TRBV5-1 to TRBJ2-4; TRBD1 might be the D (6 bases). This CDR3 spans 13 amino acids. V lost 5 bases, J lost 7 bases, and 13 bases lay in between. Germline CDR1 reads SGHRS; CDR2 reads YFSETQ. CDR3 nucleotide sequence: TGCGCCAGCAGTTTACAGGGTTTGAACATTCAGTACTTC. Its translation is CASSLQGLNIQYF.

This chain connects TRBV4-3 to TRBJ1-2; D ambiguous. V was trimmed by 1 base and J by 4 bases, leaving 22 bases between them. The CDR3 consists of 18 residues. Germline values: CDR1 LGHNA, CDR2 YSLEER. The CDR3 is CASSQGSPLAGLGYGYTF. CDR3 in DNA: TGCGCCAGCAGCCAAGGGTCCCCCTTGGCAGGTCTCGGCTATGGCTACACCTTC.

The V and J genes are TRBV6-6 and TRBJ1-1, with D tentatively TRBD1 (6 bases). Germline CDR1 MNHNY, CDR2 SVGAGI (reference sequence). V gave up 11 bases and J gave up 4 bases, with 14 bases separating them. This CDR3 contains 12 residues. The CDR3 reads CAALRGGTEAFF. The CDR3, as DNA: TGTGCCGCCCTCAGGGGTGGCACTGAAGCTTTCTTT.

The rearrangement joins TRBV5-6 to TRBJ2-1; no definite D call. CDR1 SGHDT and CDR2 YYEEEE come from the germline V gene. Trimming removed 3 bases at V and 7 bases at J, with 8 bases between. This CDR3 spans 12 amino acids. The DNA of the CDR3 is TGTGCCAGCAGCTCTACTGAGAATGAGCAGTTCTTC. This codes for CASSSTENEQFF. Complete variable domain (other parts from reference TRBV5-6 and TRBJ2-1): DAGVTQSPTHLIKTRGQQVTLRCSPKSGHDTVSWYQQALGQGPQFIFQYYEEEERQRGNFPDRFSGHQFPNYSSELNVNALLLGDSALYLCASSSTENEQFFGPGTRLTVL.

This clone was found a few times. J is TRBJ2-2 and V is TRBV4-1; 11 positions agree with TRBD1. V lost 3 bases and J lost 7; bases outside the gene matches: 7. This CDR3 region has 16 residues. Per germline, CDR1 MGHRA and CDR2 YSYEKL. This CDR3 is CASSQGTGGVGGELFF. The CDR3 DNA reads as TGCGCCAGCAGCCAGGGGACAGGGGGGGTAGGCGGGGAGCTGTTTTTT.

Concerning this clone itself: At one boundary the junction diverges from the germline segment, which might be a read error. V usage is TRBV3-1 (or the pseudogene TRBV3-2) and J usage is TRBJ2-5, with 7 bases fitting TRBD2. Germline V lookup: CDR1 LGHDT, CDR2 YNNKEL (reference sequence). The CDR3 is made up of 13 amino acids. The CDR3 loop is CVSSQGLLETQYF. The CDR3 DNA follows: TGTGTCAGCAGCCAGGGACTATTAGAGACCCAGTACTTC.

This clone was seen a few times. This chain joins TRBV5-1 and TRBJ2-1, with D perhaps matching TRBD1 (6 bases). This CDR3 is built from 14 residues. Trimming took off 3 bases at V and 7 bases at J, with 14 bases between the two ends. The germline V gene encodes CDR1 SGHRS and CDR2 YFSETQ. The CDR3 reads CASSYRETGNEQFF. DNA for the CDR3: TGCGCCAGCAGCTACAGGGAGACGGGGAATGAGCAGTTCTTC.

CDR3 amino acids: CARSSRGPHSGNTIYF. DNA of the CDR3: TGTGCCCGATCTAGCAGAGGCCCCCACTCTGGAAACACCATATATTTT. The V and J genes are TRBV30 and TRBJ1-3, with no clear D. The CDR3 runs 16 residues. In germline, CDR1 is GTSNPN, CDR2 SVGIG (reference sequence). The V end was cut by 8 bases, the J end by 0 bases, with 20 bases between. Full variable domain (rest looked up from reference TRBV30 and TRBJ1-3): SQTIHQWPATLVQPVGSPLSLECTVEGTSNPNLYWYRQAAGRGLQLLFYSVGIGQISSEVPQNLSASRPQDRQFILSSKKLLLSDSGFYLCARSSRGPHSGNTIYFGEGSWLTVV.

Turning to this clone: Within the sample, other DNA sequences also encode this same CDR3. In DNA form, the CDR3 reads TGTGCCAGCAGCCAAGGCGTAGGCTACACCTTC. The encoded protein is CASSQGVGYTF. V usage is TRBV3-1 (or the pseudogene TRBV3-2) and J usage is TRBJ1-2; unclear D gene. Germline V gene data show CDR1 as LGHDT and CDR2 as YNNKEL (reference sequence). V lost 1 base, J lost 8 bases, and 5 bases lay in between. The CDR3 is 11 residues long.

The CDR3 DNA follows: TGTGCCAGCTCACCACCAGGGACAACTACCGGGGAGCTGTTTTTT. Translated, it gives CASSPPGTTTGELFF. The V gene is TRBV18, the J gene TRBJ2-2; a possible D gene is TRBD1 (6 bases). Per germline, CDR1 KGHSH and CDR2 LQKENI. With 0 bases removed from V and 5 bases from J, the gap between germline ends came to 10 bases. The CDR3 runs 15 residues.